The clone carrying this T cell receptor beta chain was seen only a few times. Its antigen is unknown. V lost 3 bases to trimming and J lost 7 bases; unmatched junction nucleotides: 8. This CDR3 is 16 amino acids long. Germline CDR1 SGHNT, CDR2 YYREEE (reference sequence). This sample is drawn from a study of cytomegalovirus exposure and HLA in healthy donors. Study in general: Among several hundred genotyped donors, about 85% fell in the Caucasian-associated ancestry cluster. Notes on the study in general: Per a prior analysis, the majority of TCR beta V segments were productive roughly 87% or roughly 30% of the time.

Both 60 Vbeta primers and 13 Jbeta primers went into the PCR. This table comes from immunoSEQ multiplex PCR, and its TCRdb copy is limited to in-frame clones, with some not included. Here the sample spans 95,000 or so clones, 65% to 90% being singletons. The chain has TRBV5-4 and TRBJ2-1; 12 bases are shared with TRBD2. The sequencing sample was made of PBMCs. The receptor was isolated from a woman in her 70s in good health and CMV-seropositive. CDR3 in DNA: TGTGCCAGCAGCTCGGAGACTAGCGGGGGAAGGAATGAGCAGTTCTTC. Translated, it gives CASSSETSGGRNEQFF.